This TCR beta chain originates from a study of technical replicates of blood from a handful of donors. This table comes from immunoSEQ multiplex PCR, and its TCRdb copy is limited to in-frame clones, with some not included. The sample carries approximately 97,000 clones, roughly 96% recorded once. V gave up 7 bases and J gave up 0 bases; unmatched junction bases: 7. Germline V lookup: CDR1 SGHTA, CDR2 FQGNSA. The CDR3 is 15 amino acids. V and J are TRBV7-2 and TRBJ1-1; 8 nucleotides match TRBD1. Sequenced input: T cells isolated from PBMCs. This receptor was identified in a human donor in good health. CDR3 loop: CASTVGDRLNTEAFF. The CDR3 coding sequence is TGTGCCAGCACCGTAGGGGACAGGTTGAACACTGAAGCTTTCTTT.